This TCR beta chain was recorded in a study of blood T cell repertoires in COVID-19. Whole-study context: Italy, Spain and the United States were the sources of the convalescent and acute COVID-19 samples.

V was pared by 3 bases and J by 5 bases, with 2 bases of the junction left unmatched. Germline-derived CDR1 and CDR2 are MNHEY and SVGAGI. The CDR3 has 15 amino acids. TCRdb's table, derived via immunoSEQ multiplex PCR, lists solely in-frame clones and lacks some. Among 120,000 to 150,000 clones listed, 84% were seen once. The TCR was taken from a woman aged 50 to 65 who had been exposed to COVID-19. Sequencing was performed on PBMCs or T cells enriched from blood (not recorded which). J is TRBJ2-2 and V is TRBV6-5; 11 bases line up with TRBD2. The CDR3 coding sequence is TGTGCCAGCAGTTATAGCGGGAGGGCAACCGGGGAGCTGTTTTTT. Amino acids: CASSYSGRATGELFF.